This T cell receptor beta chain derives from a study of OX40 agonist ivuxolimab in advanced cancers. Study context: Mean age around 64 years, range about 20 to 90; 82.7% male. A history of anti-PD-1, anti-PD-L1 or anti-CTLA-4 therapy was acceptable, and 30% to 45% had some.

General study findings and limits: At 0.1 to 3.0 mg/kg and by week 6, clonal expansion occurred in CD4+ and CD8+ blood T cells.

Worth noting for this clone: The target antigen is unknown.

Only in-frame clones appear in the TCRdb table, and some are missing; sequencing was by immunoSEQ multiplex PCR. The data show 90,000 to 95,000 clones, with over 75% seen just once and 4.5% to 5.5% held by the top ten. With 2 bases removed from V and 3 bases from J, the gap between germline ends came to 0 bases. The CDR3 covers 11 residues. Germline V gene data show CDR1 as MDHEN and CDR2 as SYDVKM. The J gene is TRBJ2-3, the V gene TRBV28; D is undetermined. Sequences were derived from CD4+ or CD8+ T cells sorted from blood, sampled in a trial of the OX40 agonist ivuxolimab. The sequence derives from an adult with an advanced solid tumor such as melanoma, head and neck, liver or kidney cancer. The CDR3 spells CASSLTDTQYF. As DNA, the CDR3 is TGTGCCAGCAGTTTAACAGATACGCAGTATTTT.